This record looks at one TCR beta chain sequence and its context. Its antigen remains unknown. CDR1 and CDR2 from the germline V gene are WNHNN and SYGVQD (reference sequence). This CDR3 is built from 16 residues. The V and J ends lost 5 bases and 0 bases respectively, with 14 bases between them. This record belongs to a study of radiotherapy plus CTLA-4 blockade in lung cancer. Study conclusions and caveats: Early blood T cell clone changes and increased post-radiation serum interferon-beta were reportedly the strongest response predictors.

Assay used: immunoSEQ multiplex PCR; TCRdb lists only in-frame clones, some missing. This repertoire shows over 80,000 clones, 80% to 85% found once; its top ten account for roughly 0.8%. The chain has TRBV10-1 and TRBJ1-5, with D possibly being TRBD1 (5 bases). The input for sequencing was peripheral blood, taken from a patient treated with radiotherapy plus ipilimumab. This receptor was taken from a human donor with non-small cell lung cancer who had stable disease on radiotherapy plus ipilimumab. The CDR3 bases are TGCGCCAGCAGTAGCGGTGGGACGTATAGCAATCAGCCCCAGCATTTT. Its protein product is CASSSGGTYSNQPQHF.